This is a list of T cell receptor beta chains from one sample in a study. TCRdb recomputed calls from the 5' RACE reads with MiXCR, one row per CDR3 protein. The sample has approximately 53,000 distinct CDR3 sequences; 28% are singletons. The sequenced sample was tumor-infiltrating memory CD4+ T cells sorted from the breast tumor. Source of these receptors: a female donor with breast cancer. Each CDR3 is given without its conserved first and last residue.

length	V	CDR3
11	TRBV18	ASSPEGKAVQY
13	TRBV5-1	ASSFQGQAGSPLH
13	TRBV6-6	ASTSTGTGPSEAF
12	TRBV5-1	ASSPGTRTETQY
13	TRBV5-1	ASALTAGRYNEQF
10	TRBV24-1	ATSETWGEQY
13	TRBV7-9	ASSATGGGDQPQH
15	TRBV5-1	ASSLAGTGSFGNTIY
8	TRBV20-1	STRGDTQY
10	TRBV29-1	SVETGGYEQY
11	TRBV24-1	ATSETNKNEQF
11	TRBV7-2	ASSFQGVYGYT
11	TRBV5-1	ANSLLGDHGYT
14	TRBV21-1	ASKRDSGSSYNEQF
14	TRBV7-2	ASSSRSPGAGETQY
11	TRBV7-2	ASSFRAGNGYT
12	TRBV6-2/TRBV6-3	ASSRTATGISQH
11	TRBV5-1	ASSSDPNTEAF
10	TRBV20-1	SARQQTNEQF
13	TRBV5-6	TSSPTAASTDTQY
14	TRBV9	ASSVVGTVAGNTIY
16	TRBV4-2	ASSQGLAGEWDTGELF
12	TRBV7-3	ASSPDRSTDTQY
10	TRBV2	ASEGLAYEQY
12	TRBV14	ASSQDHGARGYT
13	TRBV20-1	SAISRTGGTGELF
13	TRBV28	ASRSRESSGNTIY
13	TRBV5-1	ASSLGVNMNTEAF
11	TRBV30	AWSSGTGYEQY
12	TRBV20-1	SASPGQGTNEQY
14	TRBV28	ASSTGLAGDWETQY
14	TRBV5-1	ASSWANEEVSNEQF
11	TRBV6-5	ASLRGFTDTQY
13	TRBV15	ATSPVLTSNYEQY
12	TRBV10-3	AISESRITGEQY
10	TRBV7-8	ASSSSRETQY
14	TRBV4-3	ASSQDSGSTPYEQY